Listed below are T cell receptor beta chains from one sample, sequenced in a study of T cell repertoires in cytomegalovirus infection. MiXCR was run by TCRdb on the reads, yielding one entry per CDR3 protein. Altogether around 540,000 distinct CDR3 sequences are present, 30% to 40% being singletons, with the ten largest covering 17%. No antigens are known for them. The starting material was cultured PBMCs, obtained from culture after CMV antigen stimulation. The receptor set was obtained from a human donor in good health (CMV status not recorded). Some clones in this sample may be carry-over from other donors' samples. The CDR3 runs from the conserved cysteine through the conserved F or W. The order of the fields is J gene, D gene, V gene, clone size, CDR3 protein, CDR3 DNA. A D gene is named only where the DNA matches it firmly. Size tells how often a clone was seen (once, few, many) or the class of an expanded clone, and some rows leave it out.

j_gene: TRBJ1-2; d_gene: .; v_gene: TRBV29-1; abundance: few; CDR3aa: CSDREDLYGYTF; CDR3nt: TGCAGCGATAGGGAGGACCTCTATGGCTACACCTTC
j_gene: TRBJ2-5; d_gene: .; v_gene: TRBV19; abundance: few; CDR3aa: CASRPSGETQYF; CDR3nt: TGTGCCAGCCGACCGTCCGGGGAGACCCAGTACTTC
j_gene: TRBJ2-1; d_gene: .; v_gene: TRBV29-1; abundance: .; CDR3aa: CSVTASADEQFF; CDR3nt: TGCAGCGTGACAGCTAGTGCTGATGAGCAGTTCTTC
j_gene: TRBJ2-7; d_gene: .; v_gene: TRBV7-2; abundance: many; CDR3aa: CASSLASAWPSPYEQYF; CDR3nt: TGTGCCAGCAGCTTAGCTAGCGCATGGCCCTCACCCTACGAGCAGTACTTC
j_gene: TRBJ2-3; d_gene: TRBD1; v_gene: TRBV5-1; abundance: .; CDR3aa: CASSYRTGGAPTDTQYF; CDR3nt: TGCGCCAGCAGCTACCGAACAGGGGGCGCGCCCACAGATACGCAGTATTTT
j_gene: TRBJ2-1; d_gene: TRBD2; v_gene: TRBV7-6; abundance: many; CDR3aa: CASSLLAGGDNEQFF; CDR3nt: TGTGCCAGCAGCTTACTAGCGGGGGGAGACAATGAGCAGTTCTTC
j_gene: TRBJ2-3; d_gene: .; v_gene: TRBV10-3; abundance: .; CDR3aa: CAISESRGTNTDTQYF; CDR3nt: TGTGCCATCAGTGAGTCGCGCGGGACCAACACAGATACGCAGTATTTT
j_gene: TRBJ2-6; d_gene: .; v_gene: TRBV5-1; abundance: few; CDR3aa: CASSLDQQGANVLTF; CDR3nt: TGCGCCAGCAGCTTGGATCAACAGGGAGCCAACGTCCTGACTTTC
j_gene: TRBJ1-1; d_gene: TRBD1; v_gene: TRBV12-3/TRBV12-4; abundance: few; CDR3aa: CASSLDRATEAFF; CDR3nt: TGTGCCAGCAGTTTGGACAGGGCCACTGAAGCTTTCTTT
j_gene: TRBJ2-7; d_gene: .; v_gene: TRBV4-1; abundance: once; CDR3aa: CASSQDWGPTYEQYF; CDR3nt: TGCGCCAGCAGCCAGGACTGGGGACCCACCTACGAGCAGTACTTC
j_gene: TRBJ1-6; d_gene: .; v_gene: TRBV7-2; abundance: .; CDR3aa: CATGPFNSPLHF; CDR3nt: TGTGCCACCGGACCGTTTAATTCACCCCTCCACTTT
j_gene: TRBJ1-1; d_gene: .; v_gene: TRBV20-1; abundance: .; CDR3aa: CSARGATGNTEAFF; CDR3nt: TGCAGTGCTCGGGGGGCCACAGGGAACACTGAAGCTTTCTTT
j_gene: TRBJ1-5; d_gene: .; v_gene: TRBV7-2; abundance: .; CDR3aa: CASSSPGASNQPQHF; CDR3nt: TGTGCCAGCAGCTCGCCGGGGGCCAGCAATCAGCCCCAGCATTTT
j_gene: TRBJ1-2; d_gene: TRBD1; v_gene: TRBV24-1; abundance: once; CDR3aa: CATSEGDRAYGYTF; CDR3nt: TGTGCCACCAGTGAGGGGGACAGGGCGTATGGCTACACCTTC
j_gene: TRBJ2-7; d_gene: .; v_gene: TRBV6-1; abundance: .; CDR3aa: CAGGAGDRYEQYF; CDR3nt: TGTGCCGGTGGGGCCGGGGATCGATACGAGCAGTACTTC
j_gene: TRBJ2-7; d_gene: TRBD2; v_gene: TRBV7-2; abundance: few; CDR3aa: CASSQRDSGRAPYEQYF; CDR3nt: TGTGCCAGCAGCCAGCGGGATAGCGGGAGGGCCCCCTACGAGCAGTACTTC
j_gene: TRBJ1-5; d_gene: TRBD1; v_gene: TRBV3-1; abundance: few; CDR3aa: CASSQGGGQGFIQPQHF; CDR3nt: TGTGCCAGCAGCCAAGGAGGGGGACAGGGGTTCATTCAGCCCCAGCATTTT
j_gene: TRBJ2-5; d_gene: .; v_gene: TRBV5-1; abundance: .; CDR3aa: CASSQGGTGIQETQYF; CDR3nt: TGCGCCAGCAGCCAGGGGGGGACAGGCATCCAAGAGACCCAGTACTTC
j_gene: TRBJ1-4; d_gene: TRBD1; v_gene: TRBV19; abundance: .; CDR3aa: CASTPGQMNEKLFF; CDR3nt: TGTGCCAGTACTCCGGGACAGATGAATGAAAAACTGTTTTTT
j_gene: TRBJ1-5; d_gene: TRBD1; v_gene: TRBV6-2/TRBV6-3; abundance: .; CDR3aa: CASSSDRGWGNQPQHF; CDR3nt: TGTGCCAGCAGTTCCGACAGGGGATGGGGCAATCAGCCCCAGCATTTT
j_gene: TRBJ1-2; d_gene: .; v_gene: TRBV7-2; abundance: many; CDR3aa: CASSLWIDTGYTF; CDR3nt: TGTGCCAGCAGCTTATGGATTGATACTGGCTACACCTTC
j_gene: TRBJ2-7; d_gene: TRBD2; v_gene: TRBV20-1; abundance: .; CDR3aa: CSARDWISGFYEQYF; CDR3nt: TGCAGTGCTAGAGATTGGATTAGCGGGTTCTACGAGCAGTACTTC
j_gene: TRBJ2-1; d_gene: TRBD2; v_gene: TRBV19; abundance: few; CDR3aa: CASSDGWAGGHNEQFF; CDR3nt: TGTGCCAGTAGCGACGGCTGGGCGGGAGGCCACAATGAGCAGTTCTTC